Given below is one T cell receptor (beta chain) in context. The antigen is undetermined. Each subset's genomic DNA was split evenly across several immunoSEQ plates. Authors' data handling: Filtering of immunoSEQ junctional sequences could not match full-length read filtering. Assay: immunoSEQ multiplex PCR; the TCRdb copy retains only in-frame clones and omits some. The V and J calls and clone size are taken from that table; D and trimming were inferred from the DNA. The data hold over a million clones, with roughly 96% observed a single time. These data are taken from a study of shared clonotypes between healthy human individuals. This CDR3 has 17 residues. Germline CDR1 MDHEN, CDR2 SYDVKM. V shed 6 bases, J shed 0 bases, and the junction held 10 bases outside the gene matches. Study-wide results and limits: Relative to clonotypes present in all four donors, those not shared had lower generation probabilities.

This TCR was recovered from a man aged 25 to 45 in good health. The chain carries TRBV28 and TRBJ2-7; 11 positions match TRBD2. The sequenced material came from naive CD4+ T cells sorted from blood. As to subset: CD45RA+ positively selected. The CDR3 loop reads CASRLEQGLAASYEQYF. Here the CDR3 DNA reads TGTGCCAGCAGACTAGAGCAGGGACTAGCGGCCTCCTACGAGCAGTACTTC. Supplemented by reference TRBV28 and TRBJ2-7, the full variable domain reads DVKVTQSSRYLVKRTGEKVFLECVQDMDHENMFWYRQDPGLGLRLIYFSYDVKMKEKGDIPEGYSVSREKKERFSLILESASTNQTSMYLCASRLEQGLAASYEQYFGPGTRLTVT.